These 15 T cell receptor beta chains share one sample of origin, sequenced in a study of OX40 agonist ivuxolimab in advanced cancers. Assay used: immunoSEQ multiplex PCR; TCRdb lists only in-frame clones, some missing. The top ten hold roughly 31% of the sample, which has 9,000 to 15,000 clones, around four fifths seen once. This specimen consisted of CD4+ or CD8+ T cells sorted from blood, obtained in a trial of the OX40 agonist ivuxolimab. These receptors all come from an adult with an advanced solid tumor such as melanoma, head and neck, liver or kidney cancer.

V and J are TRBV10-1 and TRBJ2-2; the match to TRBD1 covers 10 bases. With V trimmed by 2 bases and J by 3 bases, 9 bases remained unmatched. This CDR3 is 18 amino acids long. Germline loops: CDR1 WNHNN, CDR2 SYGVQD (reference sequence). The CDR3 region has the DNA TGCGCCAGCAGTGAGGACAGGGGGCGAATTCGGGACACCGGGGAGCTGTTTTTT. Residues: CASSEDRGRIRDTGELFF.

The chain couples TRBV10-3 to TRBJ2-7; D might be TRBD1 (6 bases). Trimming pared 5 bases from V and 7 bases from J, leaving 15 bases between. The CDR3 sequence is 13 residues long. Germline lookup yields CDR1 ENHRY and CDR2 SYGVKD. The CDR3 DNA follows: TGTGCCATCAGTACCCAACAGGGTTGGGAGCAGTACGTC. This codes for CAISTQQGWEQYV.

This chain uses TRBV5-6 with TRBJ1-3; D not certain. Looked up from germline, CDR1 is SGHDT and CDR2 is YYEEEE. CDR3 size: 15 residues. The V end was cut by 4 bases, the J end by 4 bases, with 15 bases between. For the CDR3, the DNA is TGTGCCAGCAGCACCGGCCCCCCGGTAGGAAACACCATATATTTT. This translates into CASSTGPPVGNTIYF.

V and J are TRBV27 and TRBJ2-1; D gene uncertain. Germline CDR1 is MNHEY and CDR2 is SMNVEV (reference sequence). CDR3 length equals 13 residues. Trimming removed 2 bases at V and 5 bases at J, with 7 bases between. CDR3 in amino acids: CASSLTFDNEQFF. In nucleotides, the CDR3 is TGTGCCAGCAGTTTAACATTCGACAATGAGCAGTTCTTC.

This chain joins TRBV27 and TRBJ2-1, with 12 bases identical to TRBD2. Germline V lookup: CDR1 MNHEY, CDR2 SMNVEV (reference sequence). The V segment lost 5 bases and the J segment 5 bases; nucleotides outside the gene matches: 10. The CDR3 extends over 17 amino acids. The CDR3 coding sequence is TGTGCCAGCAGTCTAGGACTAGCGGGATACCGCAACAATGAGCAGTTCTTC. Its translation is CASSLGLAGYRNNEQFF.

The chain uses TRBV7-9 and TRBJ2-1; D is unclear. The CDR3 sequence is 13 residues long. Trimming removed 2 bases from V and 5 bases from J, with 7 bases in between. The germline V gene encodes CDR1 SEHNR and CDR2 FQNEAQ (reference sequence). CDR3 amino acids: CASSLSSNNEQFF. The CDR3 DNA is TGTGCCAGCAGCTTATCTTCCAACAATGAGCAGTTCTTC.

This clone was seen a handful of times. The chain combines TRBV5-6 with TRBJ1-1; D call uncertain. Deletions cut 0 bases from V and 0 bases from J, with 3 bases between. In germline, CDR1 is SGHDT, CDR2 YYEEEE. This CDR3 is built from 13 residues. CDR3 amino acids: CASSLGLNTEAFF. The CDR3 nucleotides are TGTGCCAGCAGCTTGGGGTTGAACACTGAAGCTTTCTTT.

The chain recombines TRBV19 with TRBJ2-7; TRBD1 is a possible D gene (5 bases). V gave up 3 bases and J gave up 4 bases, with 10 bases separating them. The germline CDR1 and CDR2 sequences are LNHDA and SQIVND (reference sequence). This CDR3 contains 13 residues. CDR3 bases: TGTGCCAGTAGTATGTCTAGGGGTTACGAGCAGTACTTC. The encoded protein is CASSMSRGYEQYF.

V and J are TRBV5-3 and TRBJ2-3, with a weak D call TRBD1 (6 bases). TRBV5-3 is noted as an ORF with a role that remains uncertain. The CDR3 runs to 18 residues. V was pared by 1 base and J by 4 bases, with 22 bases between. CDR3 region: CARSLKYTAGVEADTQYF. CDR3 DNA: TGTGCCAGAAGCTTGAAATATACGGCAGGGGTGGAGGCAGATACGCAGTATTTT.

The chain couples TRBV6-6 to TRBJ2-3; possibly TRBD1 or TRBD2 for D (5 bases each). V was trimmed by 4 bases and J by 6 bases, leaving 14 bases between them. Germline V gives CDR1 MNHNY, CDR2 SVGAGI (reference sequence). This CDR3 is built from 14 residues. The CDR3 region is CASSLAQGGDTQYF. CDR3 coding DNA: TGTGCCAGCAGTTTAGCGCAGGGTGGGGATACGCAGTATTTT.

The chain joins TRBV27 to TRBJ2-7; the match to TRBD1 covers 10 bases. V shed 0 bases, J shed 2 bases, and the junction held 4 bases outside the gene matches. This CDR3 is built from 16 residues. Germline V gene data show CDR1 as MNHEY and CDR2 as SMNVEV (reference sequence). The CDR3 region has the DNA TGTGCCAGCAGTTTATCCGGGACAGGGGTCACCTACGAGCAGTACTTC. It encodes CASSLSGTGVTYEQYF.

V gene TRBV15 combines with J gene TRBJ1-1, with D uncertain. The length of the CDR3 is 13 residues. Trimming took off 4 bases at V and 7 bases at J, with 13 bases between the two ends. Germline loops: CDR1 LNHNV, CDR2 YYDKDF (reference sequence). DNA for the CDR3: TGTGCCACCAGCACCCGGTCGGAGATTGAAGCTTTCTTT. This sequence encodes CATSTRSEIEAFF.

The genes are TRBV19 and TRBJ1-5; D is uncertain. Germline CDR1 reads LNHDA; CDR2 reads SQIVND (reference sequence). This CDR3 spans 15 amino acids. Trimming left V 3 bases short and J 2 bases short, with 11 bases between. CDR3 in DNA: TGTGCCAGTAGTATCGAGGTGTGGGGCAATCAGCCCCAGCATTTT. Translated: CASSIEVWGNQPQHF.

The rearrangement joins TRBV5-4 to TRBJ2-5; TRBD1 is a possible D gene (6 bases). This CDR3 has 13 residues. With 4 bases removed from V and 5 bases from J, the gap between germline ends came to 12 bases. CDR1 and CDR2 (germline): SGHNT, YYREEE (reference sequence). CDR3 nucleotides: TGTGCCAGCAGCCCAGGGGTCGGGGAGACCCAGTACTTC. This gives the protein CASSPGVGETQYF.

This clone was counted only a few times. The chain's CDR3 is CASSVSGNTIYF. CDR3 coding DNA: TGTGCCAGTTCGGTCTCTGGAAACACCATATATTTT. The chain carries TRBV19 and TRBJ1-3; unclear D gene. This CDR3 region has 12 residues. CDR1 is LNHDA and CDR2 is SQIVND in the germline V gene (reference sequence). Deletions cut 8 bases from V and 0 bases from J, with 5 bases between.